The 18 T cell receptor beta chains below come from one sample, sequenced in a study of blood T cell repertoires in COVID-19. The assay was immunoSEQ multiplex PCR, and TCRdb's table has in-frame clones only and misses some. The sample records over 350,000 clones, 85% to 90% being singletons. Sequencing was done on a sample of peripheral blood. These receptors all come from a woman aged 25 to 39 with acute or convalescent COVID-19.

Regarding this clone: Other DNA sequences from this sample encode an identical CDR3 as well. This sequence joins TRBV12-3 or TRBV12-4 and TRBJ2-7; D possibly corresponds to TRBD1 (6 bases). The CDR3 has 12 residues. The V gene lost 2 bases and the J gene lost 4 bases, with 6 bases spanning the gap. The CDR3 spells CASSLRGYEQYF. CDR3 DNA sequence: TGTGCCAGCAGTTTAAGGGGGTACGAGCAGTACTTC.

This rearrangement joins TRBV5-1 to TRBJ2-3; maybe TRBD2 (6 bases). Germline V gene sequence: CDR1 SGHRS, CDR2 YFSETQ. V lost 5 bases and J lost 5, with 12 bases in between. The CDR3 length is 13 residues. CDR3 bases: TGCGCCAGCAGTCCAATCGGGGGAGATACGCAGTATTTT. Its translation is CASSPIGGDTQYF.

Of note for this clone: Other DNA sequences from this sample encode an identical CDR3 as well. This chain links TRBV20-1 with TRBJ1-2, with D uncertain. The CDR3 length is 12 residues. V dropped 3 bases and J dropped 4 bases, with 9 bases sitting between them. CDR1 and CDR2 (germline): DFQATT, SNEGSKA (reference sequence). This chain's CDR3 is CSASAGGYGYTF. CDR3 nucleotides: TGCAGTGCTAGTGCAGGAGGCTATGGCTACACCTTC.

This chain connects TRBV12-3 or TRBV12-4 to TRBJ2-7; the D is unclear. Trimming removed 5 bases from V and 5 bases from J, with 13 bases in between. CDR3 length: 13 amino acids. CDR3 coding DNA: TGTGCCAGCAGTCGATTTCTATTGGACGAGCAGTACTTC. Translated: CASSRFLLDEQYF.

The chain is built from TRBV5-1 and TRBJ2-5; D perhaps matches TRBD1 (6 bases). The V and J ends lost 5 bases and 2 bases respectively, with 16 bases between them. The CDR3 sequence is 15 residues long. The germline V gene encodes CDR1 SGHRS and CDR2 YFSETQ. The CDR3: CASRPKPGTQETQYF. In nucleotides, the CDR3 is TGCGCCAGCAGACCTAAACCGGGGACACAAGAGACCCAGTACTTC.

CDR3 sequence reads: CASSPTGQPYEKLFF. The CDR3 DNA follows: TGTGCCAGCTCACCCACCGGACAGCCTTATGAAAAACTGTTTTTT. The chain uses TRBV18 and TRBJ1-4; TRBD1 might be the D (6 bases). Germline values: CDR1 KGHSH, CDR2 LQKENI. The CDR3 spans 15 residues. Between the trimmed V and J ends, which lost 3 bases and 6 bases, there was a span of 14 bases.

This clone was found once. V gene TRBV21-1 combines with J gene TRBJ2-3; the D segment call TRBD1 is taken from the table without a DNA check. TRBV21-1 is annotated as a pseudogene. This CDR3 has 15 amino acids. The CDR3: CASSKGRVSTDTQYF. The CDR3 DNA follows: TGTGCCAGCAGCAAAGGCAGGGTATCGACAGATACGCAGTATTTT.

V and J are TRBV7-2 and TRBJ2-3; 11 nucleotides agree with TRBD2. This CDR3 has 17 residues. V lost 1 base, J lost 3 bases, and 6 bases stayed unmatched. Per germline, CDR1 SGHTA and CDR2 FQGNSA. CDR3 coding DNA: TGTGCCAGCAGCTTAGTTCCTAGCGGGGGGTTAACAGATACGCAGTATTTT. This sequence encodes CASSLVPSGGLTDTQYF.

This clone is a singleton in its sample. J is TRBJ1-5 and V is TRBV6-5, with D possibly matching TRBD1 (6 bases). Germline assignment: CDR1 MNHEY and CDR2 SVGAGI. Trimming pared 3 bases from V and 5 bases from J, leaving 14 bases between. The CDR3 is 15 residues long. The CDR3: CASSYRGGADQPQHF. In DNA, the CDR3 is TGTGCCAGCAGTTATCGCGGGGGCGCCGATCAGCCCCAGCATTTT.

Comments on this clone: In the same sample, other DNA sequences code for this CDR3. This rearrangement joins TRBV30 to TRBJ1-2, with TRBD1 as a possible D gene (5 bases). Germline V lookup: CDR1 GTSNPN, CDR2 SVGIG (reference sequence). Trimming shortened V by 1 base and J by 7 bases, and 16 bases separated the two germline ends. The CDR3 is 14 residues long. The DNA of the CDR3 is TGTGCCTGGAGTGACGGCAGGGAATGGGGTGGCTACACCTTC. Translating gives CAWSDGREWGGYTF. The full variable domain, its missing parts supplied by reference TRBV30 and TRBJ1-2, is SQTIHQWPATLVQPVGSPLSLECTVEGTSNPNLYWYRQAAGRGLQLLFYSVGIGQISSEVPQNLSASRPQDRQFILSSKKLLLSDSGFYLCAWSDGREWGGYTFGSGTRLTVV.

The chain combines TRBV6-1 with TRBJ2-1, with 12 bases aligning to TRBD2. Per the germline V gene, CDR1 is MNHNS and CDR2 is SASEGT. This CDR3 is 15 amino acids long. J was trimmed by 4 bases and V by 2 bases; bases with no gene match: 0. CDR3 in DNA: TGTGCCAGCAGTGAACTAGCGGGGGGGTACAATGAGCAGTTCTTC. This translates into CASSELAGGYNEQFF.

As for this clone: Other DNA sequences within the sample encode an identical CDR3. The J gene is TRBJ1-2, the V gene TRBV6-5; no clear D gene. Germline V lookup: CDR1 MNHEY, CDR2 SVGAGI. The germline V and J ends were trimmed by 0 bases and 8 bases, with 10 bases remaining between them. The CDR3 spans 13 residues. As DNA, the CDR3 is TGTGCCAGCAGTTACTCGGCGGGAGGAGGCTACACCTTC. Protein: CASSYSAGGGYTF.

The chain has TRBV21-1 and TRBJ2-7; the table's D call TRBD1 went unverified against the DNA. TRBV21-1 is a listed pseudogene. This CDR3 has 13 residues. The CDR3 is CASSKRWPYEQYF. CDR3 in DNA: TGTGCCAGCAGCAAACGCTGGCCCTACGAGCAGTACTTC.

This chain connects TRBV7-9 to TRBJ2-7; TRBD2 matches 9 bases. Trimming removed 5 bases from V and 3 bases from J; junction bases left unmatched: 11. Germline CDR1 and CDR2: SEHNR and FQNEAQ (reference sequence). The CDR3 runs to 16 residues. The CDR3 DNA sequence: TGTGCCAGCAGCCCGGCAATAGCGGGGGAGGTCTACGAGCAGTACTTC. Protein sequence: CASSPAIAGEVYEQYF.

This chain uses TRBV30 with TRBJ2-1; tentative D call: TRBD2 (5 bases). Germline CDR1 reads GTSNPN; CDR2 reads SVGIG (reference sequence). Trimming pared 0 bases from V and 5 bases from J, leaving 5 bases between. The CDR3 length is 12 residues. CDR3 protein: CAWSVGDNEQFF. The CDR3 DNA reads TGTGCCTGGAGTGTCGGGGACAATGAGCAGTTCTTC.

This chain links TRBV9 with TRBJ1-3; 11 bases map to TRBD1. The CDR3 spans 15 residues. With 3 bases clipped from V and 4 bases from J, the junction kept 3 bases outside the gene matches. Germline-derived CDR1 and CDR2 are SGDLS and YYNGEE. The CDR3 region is CASSAGQGAGNTIYF. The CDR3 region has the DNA TGTGCCAGCAGCGCCGGACAGGGGGCAGGAAACACCATATATTTT.

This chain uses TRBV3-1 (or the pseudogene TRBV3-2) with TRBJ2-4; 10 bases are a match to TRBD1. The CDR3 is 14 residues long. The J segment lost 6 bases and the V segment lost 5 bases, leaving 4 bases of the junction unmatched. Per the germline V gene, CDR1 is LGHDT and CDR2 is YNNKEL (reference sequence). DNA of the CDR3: TGTGCCAGCAGCTTCGGACAGGGGGGAAACATTCAGTACTTC. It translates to CASSFGQGGNIQYF.

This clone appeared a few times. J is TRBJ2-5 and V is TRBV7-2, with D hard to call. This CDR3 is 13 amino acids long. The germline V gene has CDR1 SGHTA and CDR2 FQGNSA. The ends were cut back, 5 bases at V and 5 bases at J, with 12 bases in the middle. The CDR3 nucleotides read TGTGCCAGCAGCGCCTTAGTATCGGAGACCCAGTACTTC. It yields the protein CASSALVSETQYF.